This TCR beta chain is drawn from a study of T-cell memory formation after mild COVID-19. Study at large: Largely, the TCR clusters proved donor specific. General study points: Among CD4+ contracting clones, most were CM and EM, and CD8+ ones EMRA.

As regards this clonotype: Antigen specificity is unknown.

The authors produced TCR alpha and TCR beta cDNA libraries with sample barcodes and UMIs by 5'RACE using constant-segment primers. MiXCR, applied by TCRdb to the 5' RACE reads, yields one record per CDR3 protein. This sample has hundreds of thousands of distinct CDR3 sequences, with approximately 19% found just once. V dropped 6 bases and J dropped 5 bases, with 13 bases sitting between them. The CDR3 length is 13 residues. The sequence came from a man in his late teens or twenties who had mild COVID-19 (a few samples of this study predate the infection). Cell type and time point are not known. J is TRBJ1-1 and V is TRBV12-3 or TRBV12-4; D is undetermined. Material: PBMCs or a T cell subset sorted from them (not recorded which). In DNA, the CDR3 is TGTGCCAGCAGCCCTGGGAGGGTAACTGAAGCTTTCTTT. Translation gives CASSPGRVTEAFF.